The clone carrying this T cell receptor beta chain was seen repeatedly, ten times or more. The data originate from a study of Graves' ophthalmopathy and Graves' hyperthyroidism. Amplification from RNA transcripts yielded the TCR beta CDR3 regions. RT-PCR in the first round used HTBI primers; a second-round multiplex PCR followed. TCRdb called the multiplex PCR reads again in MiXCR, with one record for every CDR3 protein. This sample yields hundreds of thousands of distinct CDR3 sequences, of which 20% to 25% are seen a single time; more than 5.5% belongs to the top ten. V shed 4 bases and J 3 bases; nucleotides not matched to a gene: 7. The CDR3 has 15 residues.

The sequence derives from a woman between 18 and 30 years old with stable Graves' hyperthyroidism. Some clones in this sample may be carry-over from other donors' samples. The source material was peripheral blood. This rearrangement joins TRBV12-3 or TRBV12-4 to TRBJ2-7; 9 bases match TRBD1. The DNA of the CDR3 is TGTGCCAGCAGTTCGCACAGGGGGCGAGGCTACGAGCAGTACTTC. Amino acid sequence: CASSSHRGRGYEQYF.